What follows are 20 T cell receptor beta chains derived from one specimen sequenced in a study of beta chain features in type 1 diabetes. Investigators reverse transcribed all isolated RNA, so they sequenced expressed TCRB transcripts. TCRdb's table, derived via immunoSEQ multiplex PCR, lists solely in-frame clones and lacks some. The sample carries about 140,000 clones, 9% to 10% recorded once. Input material: central memory CD4+ T cells from blood. All receptors come from a woman aged 35 to 49 in good health.

The rearrangement joins TRBV2 to TRBJ2-7; 8 bases map to TRBD1. The CDR3 is made up of 13 amino acids. With 7 bases clipped from V and 6 bases from J, the junction kept 8 bases outside the gene matches. CDR1 is SNHLY and CDR2 is FYNNEI in the germline V gene. CDR3 DNA sequence: TGTGCCAGCACCAAGGACAGGGTAGGCGAGCAGTACTTC. Encoded protein: CASTKDRVGEQYF.

This clone occurred a few times. The V call is TRBV7-2, the J call TRBJ2-3, with TRBD2 matching 9 bases. CDR1 and CDR2 from the germline V gene are SGHTA and FQGNSA. The V segment lost 6 bases and the J segment 1 base; nucleotides outside the gene matches: 5. The CDR3 has 15 amino acids. This chain's CDR3 is CASRGGGAGTDTQYF. The DNA of the CDR3 is TGTGCCAGCAGGGGCGGGGGGGCCGGCACAGATACGCAGTATTTT. Variable domain in full (rest from reference TRBV7-2 and TRBJ2-3): GAGVSQSPSNKVTEKGKDVELRCDPISGHTALYWYRQSLGQGLEFLIYFQGNSAPDKSGLPSDRFSAERTGGSVSTLTIQRTQQEDSAVYLCASRGGGAGTDTQYFGPGTRLTVL.

This clone was observed a handful of times. CDR3 nucleotides: TGTGCCAGCAGCGTAGAGGACAGGGTGGATCCAGGCTACACCTTC. Translation gives CASSVEDRVDPGYTF. V and J are TRBV9 and TRBJ1-2; 8 bases are shared with TRBD1. The CDR3 length is 15 residues. CDR1 is SGDLS and CDR2 is YYNGEE in the germline V gene. V shed 0 bases, J shed 8 bases, and the junction held 9 bases outside the gene matches. Using reference TRBV9 and TRBJ1-2 for the parts outside the CDR3, the full variable domain is DSGVTQTPKHLITATGQRVTLRCSPRSGDLSVYWYQQSLDQGLQFLIQYYNGEERAKGNILERFSAQQFPDLHSELNLSSLELGDSALYFCASSVEDRVDPGYTFGSGTRLTVV.

Only a few counts were recorded for this clone. This sequence joins TRBV19 and TRBJ2-5, with TRBD1 as a possible D gene (5 bases). Germline V gene data show CDR1 as LNHDA and CDR2 as SQIVND (reference sequence). CDR3 length: 14 residues. V shed 2 bases and J shed 0 bases, with 7 bases lying between them. This CDR3 reads CASSITGYQETQYF. In DNA form, the CDR3 reads TGTGCCAGTAGTATAACAGGATACCAAGAGACCCAGTACTTC.

This sequence joins TRBV5-1 and TRBJ1-4; D gene unclear. The germline CDR1 and CDR2 sequences are SGHRS and YFSETQ. The V end lost 5 bases, the J end lost 5 bases, and 10 bases lay between the germline ends. The CDR3 totals 13 residues. In DNA form, the CDR3 reads TGCGCCAGCAGAGGAGTGGTAAATGAAAAACTGTTTTTT. It specifies CASRGVVNEKLFF.

The chain is built from TRBV7-8 and TRBJ2-7, with a possible D match to TRBD1 (6 bases). Germline V lookup: CDR1 SGHVS, CDR2 FQNEAQ. Between the trimmed V and J ends, which lost 5 bases and 0 bases, there was a span of 11 bases. The CDR3 length is 14 residues. The CDR3 reads CASSVTGSSYEQYF. The CDR3 DNA reads as TGTGCCAGCAGCGTTACAGGGAGCTCCTACGAGCAGTACTTC.

This clone was picked up a small number of times. The rearrangement links TRBV5-1 to TRBJ2-1; no firm D call. CDR3 length equals 15 residues. V lost 0 bases, J lost 12 bases, and 19 bases lay in between. Germline V lookup: CDR1 SGHRS, CDR2 YFSETQ. The DNA of the CDR3 is TGCGCCAGCAGCTTGGCGTCCGTTGGTAGCCCGGCGCAGTTCTTC. It codes for CASSLASVGSPAQFF.

The chain recombines TRBV21-1 with TRBJ2-7; the table calls TRBD1, which could not be checked here. TRBV21-1 is a recognized pseudogene. The CDR3 is 16 residues long. The DNA of the CDR3 is TGTGCCAGCAGCAAGGCCCGGACACCGAGCTCCTACGAGCAGTACTTC. This gives the protein CASSKARTPSSYEQYF.

The gene calls are TRBV6-6 and TRBJ1-2, with D maybe TRBD1 (6 bases). This CDR3 spans 14 amino acids. V gave up 6 bases and J gave up 4 bases, with 15 bases separating them. CDR1 is MNHNY, CDR2 SVGAGI, per germline (reference sequence). Here the CDR3 reads CASSPGQSFYGYTF. CDR3 DNA sequence: TGTGCCAGCAGCCCTGGACAGTCTTTCTATGGCTACACCTTC.

The rearrangement joins TRBV6-6 to TRBJ1-2, with 9 bases that match TRBD1. Per germline, CDR1 MNHNY and CDR2 SVGAGI (reference sequence). With V trimmed by 7 bases and J by 8 bases, 5 bases remained unmatched. There are 12 residues in the CDR3. The CDR3 sequence: CASIPGTGGYTF. The CDR3 DNA sequence: TGTGCCAGCATTCCCGGGACAGGGGGCTACACCTTC.

V and J are TRBV6-6 and TRBJ2-7; 13 positions agree with TRBD2. Germline loops: CDR1 MNHNY, CDR2 SVGAGI (reference sequence). This CDR3 is 15 amino acids long. V gave up 10 bases and J gave up 1 base; unmatched junction bases: 7. CDR3 nucleotide sequence: TGTGCCACCGCTCCGACTAGCGGGGGGTCCTACGAGCAGTACTTC. Its protein product is CATAPTSGGSYEQYF.

This clone was seen ten or more times. The chain uses TRBV28 and TRBJ2-4; 9 bases agree with TRBD1. CDR3 length equals 14 residues. Germline V gene lookup returns CDR1 MDHEN and CDR2 SYDVKM. With 6 bases clipped from V and 9 bases from J, the junction kept 9 bases outside the gene matches. The CDR3 DNA sequence: TGTGCCAGCAGCGACCCACAGGGGGCGCGCATTCAGTACTTC. Encoded protein: CASSDPQGARIQYF.

This clone was picked up a small number of times. The rearrangement uses TRBV2 and TRBJ2-1; D not resolved. Germline assignment: CDR1 SNHLY and CDR2 FYNNEI. The CDR3 has 15 residues. V lost 4 bases and J lost 6, with 16 bases in between. CDR3 region: CASSVSPLLGNEQFF. The DNA for the CDR3 is TGTGCCAGCAGTGTTTCGCCTTTGCTAGGCAATGAGCAGTTCTTC.

This clone was seen only a few times. The chain uses TRBV2 and TRBJ1-5; 9 nucleotides line up with TRBD1. The CDR3 has 14 amino acids. V was clipped by 3 bases and J by 11 bases; unmatched bases: 8. The germline V gene has CDR1 SNHLY and CDR2 FYNNEI. Here the CDR3 DNA reads TGTGCCAGCAGTGATGGACAGGGGTTTGTGTCCCAGCATTTT. As protein: CASSDGQGFVSQHF.

A single count supports this clone. This chain connects TRBV5-1 to TRBJ1-2, with TRBD1 matching 7 bases. CDR1 and CDR2 (germline): SGHRS, YFSETQ. This CDR3 has 12 amino acids. The ends lost 4 bases at V and 7 bases at J; junction bases unmatched: 4. The CDR3 loop is CASSQGVGGYTF. In DNA, the CDR3 is TGCGCCAGCAGCCAGGGGGTAGGTGGCTACACCTTC.

Turning to this clone: A junction end diverges from the germline sequence, so it may reflect a read error. This chain links TRBV10-3 with TRBJ2-3, with D tentatively TRBD2 (6 bases). The CDR3 runs to 15 residues. Germline-derived CDR1 and CDR2 are ENHRY and SYGVKD. The CDR3 DNA reads as TGTGCCAGCAGTCAGAAGACTAGTTCCACAGATACGCAGTATTTT. This gives the protein CASSQKTSSTDTQYF.

This chain joins TRBV13 and TRBJ1-6; 7 bases match TRBD1. The CDR3 consists of 14 residues. The germline V gene encodes CDR1 PRHDT and CDR2 FYEKMQ (reference sequence). The V and J ends lost 2 bases and 10 bases, in that order; junction bases with no gene match: 5. As DNA, the CDR3 is TGTGCCAGCAGCTTACGAGGGGGCGCGTCACCCCTCCACTTT. This translates into CASSLRGGASPLHF.

This clone was counted a few times. The rearrangement uses TRBV5-8 and TRBJ2-1; D gene ambiguous. CDR1 and CDR2 (germline): SGHTS, YDEGEE. V shed 1 base and J shed 7 bases, with 6 bases lying between them. The CDR3 sequence is 12 residues long. DNA of the CDR3: TGTGCCAGCAGCTTGATGAGGAATGAGCAGTTCTTC. Its translation is CASSLMRNEQFF.

This CDR3 reads CASMTSGGSYEQYF. The CDR3 region has the DNA TGTGCCAGCATGACTAGCGGGGGAAGCTACGAGCAGTACTTC. This chain uses TRBV6-5 with TRBJ2-7; 12 bases are a match to TRBD2. The CDR3 length is 14 residues. Germline V gene data show CDR1 as MNHEY and CDR2 as SVGAGI. The J segment lost 3 bases and the V segment lost 7 bases, leaving 4 bases of the junction unmatched.

This clone has just a few counts. The V gene is TRBV7-2, the J gene TRBJ2-1; 8 bases are a match to TRBD1. The CDR3 loop spans 13 amino acids. Germline V lookup: CDR1 SGHTA, CDR2 FQGNSA. V was clipped by 5 bases and J by 12 bases; unmatched bases: 9. The CDR3 coding sequence is TGTGCCAGCAGCGCACAGGACAGGGTCTGGCAGTTCTTC. It specifies CASSAQDRVWQFF.